This is a list of T cell receptor beta chains from one sample in a study of T cell responses to AZD1222 COVID-19 vaccine. Sequenced by immunoSEQ multiplex PCR; TCRdb stores in-frame clones only, minus some. Of tens of thousands of clones listed, 70% to 90% are singletons. Sequencing used peripheral blood, obtained on day 0 of AZD1222 vaccination. These receptors originate from an adult in good health. Each CDR3 is given without its conserved first and last residue. D genes are given only for firm matches.

-	TRBV4-2	ASSQDTRQGYQPQH
TRBD2	TRBV5-1	ASSLSPLAGGETQY
-	TRBV28	ASSQGGKAF
-	TRBV5-8	ASVLQGRGEAF
TRBD2	TRBV11-2	ASSPFGLAGDTQY
-	TRBV4-1	ASSEGGTANYGYT
-	TRBV29-1	SVAQPNTGELF
-	TRBV2	AGTGMANEKLF
TRBD1	TRBV9	ASSVQGATNEKLF
-	TRBV19	ASRTGAERGTEAF
-	TRBV11-2	ASSPHQAAGNTIY
-	TRBV5-1	ASTSGGAGNTIY
TRBD1	TRBV18	ASSQQGAANTEAF
TRBD2	TRBV6-6	ASSPRGGWEETQY
-	TRBV6-5	ASRRDGNNSPLH
-	TRBV10-3	AIRGGTSYNEQF
-	TRBV28	ASSFRGQETQY
TRBD1	TRBV28	ASSNRGRAGNTIY
-	TRBV5-4	ASSFSGASTDTQY
TRBD1	TRBV9	ASSKTQGAGDYGYT
-	TRBV28	ASSGPYSNQPQH
-	TRBV18	ASSLQGGNNNEQF
-	TRBV5-1	ASSLQDASTDTQY
-	TRBV4-1	ASSQVQGINTGELF
-	TRBV19	ASSIQRVRDEQF
-	TRBV5-6	ASSRLDSYNEQF
-	TRBV7-2	ASSQQGFEQY
TRBD1	TRBV9	ASSAGGSLETQY
TRBD1	TRBV11-2	ASSLEGQGVRTEAF
TRBD1	TRBV18	ASSPPTGDKGEQF
TRBD2	TRBV5-4	ASSLEASGYEQY
-	TRBV25-1	ASSESGDNEKLF
-	TRBV6-5	ASSYNTGRRRGYT
-	TRBV28	ASSAPGTLNTEAF
-	TRBV19	ATHTGYDSGANVLT
TRBD1	TRBV27	ASSFRQGGNTEAF
TRBD1	TRBV7-9	ASSSRQGTGANVLT
TRBD2	TRBV6-4	ASSYSGSWYNEQF
-	TRBV28	ASSLVGDEKLF
TRBD1	TRBV28	ASTWGQGTYEQY
TRBD1	TRBV13	ASWDDRGLGEKLF
TRBD2	TRBV9	ASSVSGSSTDTQY
-	TRBV6-5	ASRGRGQETQY
TRBD1	TRBV6-6	ASTPQQGTAQPQH
-	TRBV6-6	ASSLSSGQQEAF
-	TRBV7-9	ASSPALDSQPQH
-	TRBV20-1	SASPGSSTGELF
-	TRBV7-9	ASSLAWSEAF
-	TRBV7-9	ASSSGRQFNYGYT
TRBD1	TRBV5-7	ASSLHRFGQGHSSPLH
-	TRBV5-1	ASSLAGDKFQPQH
-	TRBV5-6	ASSFGDMNSPLH
-	TRBV5-1	ASSRQETALEQY